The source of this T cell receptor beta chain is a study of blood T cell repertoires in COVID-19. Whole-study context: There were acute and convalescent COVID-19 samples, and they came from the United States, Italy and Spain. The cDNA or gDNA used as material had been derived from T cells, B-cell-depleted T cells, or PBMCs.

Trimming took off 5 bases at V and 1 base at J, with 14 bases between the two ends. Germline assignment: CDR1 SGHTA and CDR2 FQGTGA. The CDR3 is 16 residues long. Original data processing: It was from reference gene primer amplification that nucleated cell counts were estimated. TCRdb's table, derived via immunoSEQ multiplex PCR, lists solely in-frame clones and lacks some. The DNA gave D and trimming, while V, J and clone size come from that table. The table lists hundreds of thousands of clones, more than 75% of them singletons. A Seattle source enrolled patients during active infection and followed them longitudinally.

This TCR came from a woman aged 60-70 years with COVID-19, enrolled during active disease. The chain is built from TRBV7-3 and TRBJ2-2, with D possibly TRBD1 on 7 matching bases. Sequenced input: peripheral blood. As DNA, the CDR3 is TGTGCCAGCAGCCCCCAGGGGGGCATGAACACCGGGGAGCTGTTTTTT. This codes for CASSPQGGMNTGELFF.